This TCR beta chain originates from a study of T cell responses to AZD1222 COVID-19 vaccine. Findings and limits, study-wide: Compared with day 0, the breadth and depth of the Spike-specific TCR repertoire rose significantly after two doses of AZD1222. Unmutated regions of variants are reportedly targeted by nearly half of spike-specific TCRs.

With regard to this clone: The antigen is unknown.

TCRdb's copy holds only in-frame clones and misses some; the assay was immunoSEQ multiplex PCR. Among 150,000 to 160,000 clones, more than 90% were seen once, and the ten largest hold approximately 17%. The receptor was derived from an adult in good health. Source: peripheral blood, taken on day 0 of AZD1222 vaccination.

The CDR3 coding sequence is TGTGCCAGCAGTTTATCGGGGAACTCTGGAAACACCATATATTTT. It yields the protein CASSLSGNSGNTIYF. The chain has TRBV28 and TRBJ1-3; D gene ambiguous. CDR1 and CDR2 (germline): MDHEN, SYDVKM. V was shortened by 1 base and J by 0 bases, with 7 bases between the two germline ends. The CDR3 loop spans 15 amino acids.